The rows below give T cell receptor beta chains drawn from one sample of a study of shared clonotypes between healthy human individuals. This table comes from immunoSEQ multiplex PCR, and its TCRdb copy is limited to in-frame clones, with some not included. The table has around 1.9 million clones, roughly 91% seen once; the top ten hold more than 1.5%. What was sequenced was naive CD8+ T cells from PBMCs. These receptor sequences come from a man between 18 and 29 years old in good health. Some clones in this sample may be carry-over from other donors' samples. Each CDR3 is given with its conserved first and last residue. Each record gives: V gene, J gene, CDR3 protein.

>TRBV6-6|TRBJ1-4
CATLGPNEKLFF
>TRBV27|TRBJ2-1
CASSLWGGPEQFF
>TRBV9|TRBJ1-2
CASSASSRDPLYGYTF
>TRBV29-1|TRBJ1-2
CSVRSGGGDYGYTF
>TRBV28|TRBJ2-7
CASRGRTLSYEQYF
>TRBV6-6|TRBJ1-1
CASSYEGGGAFF
>TRBV11-2|TRBJ2-7
CASSLYTSGAVSYEQYF
>TRBV11-2|TRBJ2-1
CASSGGAGAYNEQFF
>TRBV27|TRBJ1-2
CASSLGPEGFYGYTF
>TRBV7-8|TRBJ2-2
CASSLGRDTGELFF
>TRBV30|TRBJ2-5
CAWSVPENQETQYF
>TRBV5-6|TRBJ2-3
CASSSTDRGPATQYF
>TRBV27|TRBJ2-1
CASTSWLAVNEQFF
>TRBV12-5|TRBJ2-1
CASGPGTNPDEQFF
>TRBV27|TRBJ2-4
CASSLRLAVAKNIQYF
>TRBV4-2|TRBJ2-3
CASSQGSASGRVDTQYF
>TRBV5-4|TRBJ2-7
CASSLDGATYEQYF
>TRBV19|TRBJ1-5
CASSPRDLNQPQHF
>TRBV7-8|TRBJ2-2
CASSLLAGVGTGELFF
>TRBV6-5|TRBJ1-5
CASSTDREVHQPQHF